Below, one TCR beta chain is given with its context. Its antigen is unidentified. Trimming removed 0 bases at V and 9 bases at J, with 5 bases between. The CDR3 loop spans 11 amino acids. The germline V gene has CDR1 MDHEN and CDR2 SYDVKM. This entry is derived from a study of CD8 T cells in ankylosing spondylitis. Overall study results and limits: Earlier literature documents some of the motif variants in reactive arthritis synovial fluid and blood. For ankylosing spondylitis blood, a TCR beta motif of under ten highly homologous variants appeared characteristic.

A quantitative 5'-RACE method, one with molecular barcodes, was used to make TCR beta libraries. MiXCR was run by TCRdb on the 5' RACE reads, yielding one entry per CDR3 protein. Here the sample spans hundreds of thousands of distinct CDR3 sequences, 25% to 30% being singletons. This clonotype originated in a male donor with ankylosing spondylitis. The gene calls are TRBV28 and TRBJ1-2; unclear D gene. Sequencing was carried out using blood, either unsorted or a sorted T cell fraction (not recorded which). The CDR3 coding sequence is TGTGCCAGCAGTTTATGGCTTCGCTACACCTTC. Translated, it gives CASSLWLRYTF.